The source of this T cell receptor beta chain is a study of OX40 agonist ivuxolimab in advanced cancers. This clone showed up just once. J gave up 1 base and V 2 bases, and 3 bases lay outside the gene matches. Germline CDR1 ENHRY, CDR2 SYGVKD. The CDR3 is 15 amino acids. Generated by immunoSEQ multiplex PCR, the TCRdb table keeps only in-frame clones and is missing some. The sample consists of more than 65,000 clones, roughly 90% of them appearing once. The TCR originated in an adult with an advanced solid tumor such as melanoma, head and neck, liver or kidney cancer. The sample was CD4+ or CD8+ T cells sorted from blood, taken in a trial of the OX40 agonist ivuxolimab. The chain links TRBV10-3 to TRBJ2-3; TRBD2 agrees at 7 bases. CDR3 in amino acids: CAISEGLGGTDTQYF. DNA for the CDR3: TGTGCCATCAGTGAGGGACTAGGGGGCACAGATACGCAGTATTTT.